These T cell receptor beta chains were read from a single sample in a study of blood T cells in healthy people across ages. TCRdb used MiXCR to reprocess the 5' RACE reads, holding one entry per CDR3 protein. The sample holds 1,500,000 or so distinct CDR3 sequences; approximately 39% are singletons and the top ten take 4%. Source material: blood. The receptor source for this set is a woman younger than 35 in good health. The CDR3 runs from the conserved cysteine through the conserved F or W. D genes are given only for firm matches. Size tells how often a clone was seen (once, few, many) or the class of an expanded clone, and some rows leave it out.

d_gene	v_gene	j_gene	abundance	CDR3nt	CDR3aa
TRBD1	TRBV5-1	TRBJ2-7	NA	TGCGCCAGCAGCTCCTCGGACAGGCCCCCCTACGAGCAGTACTTC	CASSSSDRPPYEQYF
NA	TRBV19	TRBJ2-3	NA	TGTGCCAGTAGTATACCTGCGGGGACTAGCACAGATACGCAGTATTTT	CASSIPAGTSTDTQYF
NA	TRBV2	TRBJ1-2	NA	TGTGCCAGCAGCAACGCCCATTTGTCGGGCTACACCTTC	CASSNAHLSGYTF
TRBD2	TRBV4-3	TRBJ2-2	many	TGCGCCAGCAGCCAAGGACTAGCGGGGGGGCTAAGCACCGGGGAGCTGTTTTTT	CASSQGLAGGLSTGELFF
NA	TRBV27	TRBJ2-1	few	TGTGCCAGCAGTCAGATACGAAGAGGCTCCTACAATGAGCAGTTCTTC	CASSQIRRGSYNEQFF
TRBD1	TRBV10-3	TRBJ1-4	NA	TGTGCCATCTCCCGAGGAGGGGGCTATGAAAAACTGTTTTTT	CAISRGGGYEKLFF
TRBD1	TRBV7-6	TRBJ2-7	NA	TGTGCCAGCAGACCTCCTTCCCGGGACAGCTTTTCCTACGAGCAGTACTTC	CASRPPSRDSFSYEQYF
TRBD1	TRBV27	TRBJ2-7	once	TGTGCCAGCAGACACCCCGGGACAGCCGGATACGAGCAGTACTTC	CASRHPGTAGYEQYF
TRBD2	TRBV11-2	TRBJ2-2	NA	TGTGCCAGCAGCCATCTAGCGGGGGGACGCGCGAACACCGGGGAGCTGTTTTTT	CASSHLAGGRANTGELFF
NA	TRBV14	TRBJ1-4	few	TGTGCCAGCAGCCAAGTTGACGGTTGGGGTATTGAAAAACTGTTTTTT	CASSQVDGWGIEKLFF
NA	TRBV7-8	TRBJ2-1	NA	TGTGCCAGCAGCTTAGGTCCGGGCCTAACCTACAATGAGCAGTTCTTC	CASSLGPGLTYNEQFF
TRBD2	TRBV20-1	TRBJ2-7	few	TGCAGTGCTAGAGCCCCTAGCGGAACCTACGAGCAGTACTTC	CSARAPSGTYEQYF
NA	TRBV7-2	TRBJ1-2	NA	TGTGCCAGCAGCTTAGACTGGCGCAAAGGTGGCTACACCTTC	CASSLDWRKGGYTF
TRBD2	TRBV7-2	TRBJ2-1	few	TGTGCCAGCAGCTTCACTAGCGGGGCGGGGAATGAGCAGTTCTTC	CASSFTSGAGNEQFF
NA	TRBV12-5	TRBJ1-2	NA	TGTGCTAGTGGCGACCCGAGGGGCGCCGATGGCTACACCTTC	CASGDPRGADGYTF
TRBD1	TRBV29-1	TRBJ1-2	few	TGCAGCGTCCCAGTACCGGGACAGATAAACTATGGCTACACCTTC	CSVPVPGQINYGYTF
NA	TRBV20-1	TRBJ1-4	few	TGCAGTGCTAGTCCCACGGGGGGAACTAATGAAAAACTGTTTTTT	CSASPTGGTNEKLFF
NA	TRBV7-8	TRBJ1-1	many	TGTGCCAGCACCCTAGATGGCGGGAGACCCCACACTGAAGCTTTCTTT	CASTLDGGRPHTEAFF
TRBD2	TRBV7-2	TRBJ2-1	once	TGTGCCAGCAGCTTCGAGGGGACTAGCGGGAGGAATGAGCAGTTCTTC	CASSFEGTSGRNEQFF
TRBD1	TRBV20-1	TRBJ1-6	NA	TGCAGTGCACCGGACAGGGGGGATTCACCCCTCCACTTT	CSAPDRGDSPLHF
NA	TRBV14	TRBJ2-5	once	TGTGCCGGCAGCCCTTCGGGGTTTAAAGAGACCCAGTACTTC	CAGSPSGFKETQYF
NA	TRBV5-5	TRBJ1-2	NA	TGTGCCAGCAGCCGAGCGGATGGCTACACCTTC	CASSRADGYTF
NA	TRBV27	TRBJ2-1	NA	TGTGCCAGCAGGGGGCACTCCTACAATGAGCAGTTCTTC	CASRGHSYNEQFF
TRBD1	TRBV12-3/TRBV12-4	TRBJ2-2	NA	TGTGCCAGCAAAAACGGACAGGGTTCCACCGGGGAGCTGTTTTTT	CASKNGQGSTGELFF
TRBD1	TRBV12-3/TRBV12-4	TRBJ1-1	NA	TGTGCCAGCAGTCCGAGGACAGGGTTATACACTGAAGCTTTCTTT	CASSPRTGLYTEAFF
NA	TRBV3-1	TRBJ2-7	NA	TGTGCCAGCAGCCAAAATCATGCGGCCCACGAGCAGTACTTC	CASSQNHAAHEQYF
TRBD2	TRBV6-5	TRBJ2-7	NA	TGTGCCAGCAGTTACTCGTGGGGGACTAGCGGGCATTACAATGAGCAGTACTTC	CASSYSWGTSGHYNEQYF
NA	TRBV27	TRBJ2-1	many	TGTGCCAGCTACACGACAGCTAATGCCTACAATGAGCAGTTCTTC	CASYTTANAYNEQFF
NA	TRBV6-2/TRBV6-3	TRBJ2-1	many	TGTGCCAGCAGGAGGGAAGGGAACAATGAGCAGTTCTTC	CASRREGNNEQFF
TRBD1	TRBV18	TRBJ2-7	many	TGTGCCAGCTCACCGGGACAGGGTCGAAACGAGCAGTACTTC	CASSPGQGRNEQYF
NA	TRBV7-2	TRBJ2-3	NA	TGTGCCAGCAGCTTAGGCAAATCTAGCACAGATACGCAGTATTTT	CASSLGKSSTDTQYF
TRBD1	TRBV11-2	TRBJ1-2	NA	TGTGCCAGCAGCTCAGTTTTCGGGACAGCCAGTGACTATGGCTACACCTTC	CASSSVFGTASDYGYTF
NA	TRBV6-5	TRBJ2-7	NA	TGTGCCAGCACCTATAAGGGACATAAGGAGTACGAGCAGTACTTC	CASTYKGHKEYEQYF
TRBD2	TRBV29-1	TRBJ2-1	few	TGCAGCGTCGCTAGCGGGGCAGACAATGAGCAGTTCTTC	CSVASGADNEQFF
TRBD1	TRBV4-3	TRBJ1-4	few	TGCGCCAGCAGCCACGGGACAGGGCTTAATGAAAAACTGTTTTTT	CASSHGTGLNEKLFF
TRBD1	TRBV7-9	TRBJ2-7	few	TGTGCCAGCAGCCCAGAACAGGGGAGAAGCTCCTACAATGAGCAGTACTTC	CASSPEQGRSSYNEQYF
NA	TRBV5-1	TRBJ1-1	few	TGCGCCAGCAGCTTGGCCCCAGGGAGCACTGAAGCTTTCTTT	CASSLAPGSTEAFF
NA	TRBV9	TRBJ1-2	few	TGTGCCAGCAACACCGGGGGTAACTATGGCTACACCTTC	CASNTGGNYGYTF
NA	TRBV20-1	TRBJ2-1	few	TGCAGTGCTAGGAGGGCCCACAATGAGCAGTTCTTC	CSARRAHNEQFF
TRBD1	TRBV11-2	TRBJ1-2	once	TGTGCCAGCAGCAAAACAGGGGGCGCCTATGGCTACACCTTC	CASSKTGGAYGYTF
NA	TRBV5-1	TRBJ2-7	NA	TGCGCCAGTGCCTTAGCGGACAGAACCTACGAGCAGTACTTC	CASALADRTYEQYF
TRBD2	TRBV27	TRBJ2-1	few	TGTGCCAGCAGATGGCGCGGACTAGCGTTATACAATGAGCAGTTCTTC	CASRWRGLALYNEQFF
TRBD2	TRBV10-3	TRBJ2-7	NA	TGTGCCATCAGTGTGTCGGGGACTAGCGGGGGCCTATCCTACGAGCAGTACTTC	CAISVSGTSGGLSYEQYF
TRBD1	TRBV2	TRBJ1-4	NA	TGTGCCAGCAGTGACAGGGGGCAAGGGGAAAAACTGTTTTTT	CASSDRGQGEKLFF
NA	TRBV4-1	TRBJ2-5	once	TGCGCCAGCAGCCAAGCGGCCTCGGGACGGACGCAAGAGACCCAGTACTTC	CASSQAASGRTQETQYF
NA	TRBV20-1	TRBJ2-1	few	TGCAGTGCTAGTAAAGCGGGTTACTCCTACAATGAGCAGTTCTTC	CSASKAGYSYNEQFF
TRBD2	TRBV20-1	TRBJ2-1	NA	TGCAGTCCGTATAGCGGGAGTGGTTACAATGAGCAGTTCTTC	CSPYSGSGYNEQFF
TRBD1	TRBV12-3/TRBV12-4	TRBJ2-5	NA	TGTGCCAGCAGCACAGGGGGCGACTTAGAGACCCAGTACTTC	CASSTGGDLETQYF
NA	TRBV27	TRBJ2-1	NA	TGTGCCAGCGGACGCTCCCTAAGCTCCTACAATGAGCAGTTCTTC	CASGRSLSSYNEQFF
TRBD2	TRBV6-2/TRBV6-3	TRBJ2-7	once	TGTGCCAGCAGTCTCTCCACTAGCGGGAGGGGCTACGAGCAGTACTTC	CASSLSTSGRGYEQYF
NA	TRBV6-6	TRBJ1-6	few	TGTGCCAGCACAACCCTAGGGGCAAATTCACCCCTCCACTTT	CASTTLGANSPLHF
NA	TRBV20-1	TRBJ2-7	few	TGCAGTGCTCGCCTTCAGACTAGATCGCACGAGCAGTACTTC	CSARLQTRSHEQYF